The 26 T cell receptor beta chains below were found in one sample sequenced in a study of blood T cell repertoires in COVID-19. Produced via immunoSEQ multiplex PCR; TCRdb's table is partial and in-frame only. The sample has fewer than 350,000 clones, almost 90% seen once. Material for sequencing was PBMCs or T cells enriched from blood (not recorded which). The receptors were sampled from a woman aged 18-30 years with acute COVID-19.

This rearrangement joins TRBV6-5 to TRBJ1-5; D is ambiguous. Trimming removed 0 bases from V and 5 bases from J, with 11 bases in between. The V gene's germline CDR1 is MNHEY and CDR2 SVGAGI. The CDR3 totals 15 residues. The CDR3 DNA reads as TGTGCCAGCAGTTACTCGGTGGCAGGCGATCAGCCCCAGCATTTT. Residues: CASSYSVAGDQPQHF.

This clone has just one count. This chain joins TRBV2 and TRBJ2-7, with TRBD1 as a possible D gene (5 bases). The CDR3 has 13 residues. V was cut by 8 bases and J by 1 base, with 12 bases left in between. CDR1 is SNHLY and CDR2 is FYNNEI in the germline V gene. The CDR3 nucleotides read TGTGCCAGCGGCAGGGTGGGGTCCTACGAGCAGTACTTC. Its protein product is CASGRVGSYEQYF.

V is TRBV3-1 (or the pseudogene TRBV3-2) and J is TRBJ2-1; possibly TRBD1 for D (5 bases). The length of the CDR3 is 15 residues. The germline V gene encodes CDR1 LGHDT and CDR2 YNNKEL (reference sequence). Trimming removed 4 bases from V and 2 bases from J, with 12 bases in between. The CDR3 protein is CASSPRRRAYNEQFF. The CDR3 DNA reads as TGTGCCAGCAGCCCCCGACGCAGGGCCTACAATGAGCAGTTCTTC.

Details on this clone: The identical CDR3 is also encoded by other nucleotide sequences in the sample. The CDR3 here is CASSQGTAIYNEQFF. The CDR3 bases are TGCGCCAGCAGCCAAGGAACAGCAATCTACAATGAGCAGTTCTTC. V gene TRBV4-3 combines with J gene TRBJ2-1; D remains unclear. Between the trimmed V and J ends, which lost 1 base and 3 bases, there was a span of 10 bases. This CDR3 region has 15 residues. CDR1 LGHNA and CDR2 YSLEER come from the germline V gene.

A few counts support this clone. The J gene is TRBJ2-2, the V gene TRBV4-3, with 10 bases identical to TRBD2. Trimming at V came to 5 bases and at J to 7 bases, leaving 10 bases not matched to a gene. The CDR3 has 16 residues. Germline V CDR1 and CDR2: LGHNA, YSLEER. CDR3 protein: CASSFDHSGRIGELFF. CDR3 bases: TGCGCCAGCAGCTTCGATCATAGCGGGAGGATCGGGGAGCTGTTTTTT.

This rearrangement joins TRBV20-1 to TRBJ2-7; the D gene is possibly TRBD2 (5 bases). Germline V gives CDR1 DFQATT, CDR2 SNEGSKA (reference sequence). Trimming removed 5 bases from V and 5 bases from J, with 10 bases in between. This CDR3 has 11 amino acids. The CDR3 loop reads CSARTLNEQYF. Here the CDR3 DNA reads TGCAGTGCTCGGACTCTAAACGAGCAGTACTTC.

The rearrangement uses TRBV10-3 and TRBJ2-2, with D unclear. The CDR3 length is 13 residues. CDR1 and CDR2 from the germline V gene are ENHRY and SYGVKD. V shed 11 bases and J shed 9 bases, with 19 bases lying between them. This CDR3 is CASSRESSRELFF. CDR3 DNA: TGTGCCTCATCCCGAGAATCGTCCAGGGAGCTGTTTTTT.

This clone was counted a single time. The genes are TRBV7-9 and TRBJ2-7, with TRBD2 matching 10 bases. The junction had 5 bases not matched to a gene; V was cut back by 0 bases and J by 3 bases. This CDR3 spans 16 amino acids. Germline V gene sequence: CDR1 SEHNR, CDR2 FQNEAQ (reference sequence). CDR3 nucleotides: TGTGCCAGCAGCTTAGCGATAGCGGGAGGTCTCTACGAGCAGTACTTC. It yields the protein CASSLAIAGGLYEQYF.

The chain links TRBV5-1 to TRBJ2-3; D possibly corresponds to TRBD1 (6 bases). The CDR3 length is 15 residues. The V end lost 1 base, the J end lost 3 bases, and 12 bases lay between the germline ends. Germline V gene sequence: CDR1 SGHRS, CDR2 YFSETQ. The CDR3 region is CASSLQGISTDTQYF. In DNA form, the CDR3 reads TGCGCCAGCAGCTTGCAGGGGATATCTACAGATACGCAGTATTTT.

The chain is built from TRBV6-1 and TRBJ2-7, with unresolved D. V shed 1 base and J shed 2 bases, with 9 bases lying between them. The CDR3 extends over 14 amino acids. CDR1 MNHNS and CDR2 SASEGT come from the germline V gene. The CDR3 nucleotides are TGTGCCAGCAGTGAAGGGTGGCCAACCTACGAGCAGTACTTC. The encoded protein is CASSEGWPTYEQYF.

CDR3 coding DNA: TGTGCCAGCAGTTTACGCCCTACTGCGGAAGCTTTCTTT. Translation: CASSLRPTAEAFF. The V gene is TRBV6-5, the J gene TRBJ1-1, with unresolved D. Germline CDR1 MNHEY, CDR2 SVGAGI. This CDR3 spans 13 amino acids. The V gene lost 4 bases and the J gene lost 8 bases, with 14 bases spanning the gap.

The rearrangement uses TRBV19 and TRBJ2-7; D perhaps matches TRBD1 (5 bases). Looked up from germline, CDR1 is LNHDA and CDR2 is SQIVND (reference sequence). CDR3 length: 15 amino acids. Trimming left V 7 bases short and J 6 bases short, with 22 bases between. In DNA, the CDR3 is TGTGCCAGTACCAGTTCCTCAGGGCCCCTTTCCGAGCAGTACTTC. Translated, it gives CASTSSSGPLSEQYF.

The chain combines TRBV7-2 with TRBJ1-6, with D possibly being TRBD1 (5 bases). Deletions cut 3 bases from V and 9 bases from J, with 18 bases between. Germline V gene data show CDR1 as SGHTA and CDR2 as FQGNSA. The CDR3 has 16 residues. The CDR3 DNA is TGTGCCAGCAGCTTTTTCGCGGCACAGGCCGTTTCACCCCTCCACTTT. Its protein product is CASSFFAAQAVSPLHF.

The DNA for the CDR3 is TGCGCCAGCAGCCGCGGAGGTGGGGGCAAATACGAGCAGTACTTC. This gives the protein CASSRGGGGKYEQYF. The J gene is TRBJ2-7, the V gene TRBV5-1, with D perhaps matching TRBD1 (6 bases). CDR1 is SGHRS and CDR2 is YFSETQ in the germline V gene. Trimming cost V 4 bases and J 4 bases, with 18 bases left between them. The CDR3 spans 15 residues.

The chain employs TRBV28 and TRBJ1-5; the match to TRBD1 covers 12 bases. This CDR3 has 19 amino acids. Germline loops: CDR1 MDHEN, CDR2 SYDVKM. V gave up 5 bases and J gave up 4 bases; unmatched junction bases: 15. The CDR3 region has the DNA TGTGCCAGCAGTGATCTCGGGACAGGGGGCAAAGTCGGGAATCAGCCCCAGCATTTT. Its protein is CASSDLGTGGKVGNQPQHF.

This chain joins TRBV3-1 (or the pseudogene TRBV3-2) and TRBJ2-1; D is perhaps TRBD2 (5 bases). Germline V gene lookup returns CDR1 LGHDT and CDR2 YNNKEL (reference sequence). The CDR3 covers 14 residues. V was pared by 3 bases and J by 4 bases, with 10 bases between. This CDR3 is CASSQRAQYNEQFF. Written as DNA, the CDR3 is TGTGCCAGCAGCCAGCGGGCCCAATACAATGAGCAGTTCTTC.

The CDR3 loop reads CASSQDLGTANTEAFF. In nucleotides, the CDR3 is TGCGCCAGCAGCCAAGACCTCGGGACTGCGAACACTGAAGCTTTCTTT. The rearrangement joins TRBV4-1 to TRBJ1-1, with D possibly matching TRBD1 (5 bases). Trimming took 0 bases from V and 1 from J, leaving 12 bases between them. The CDR3 covers 16 residues. Germline values: CDR1 MGHRA, CDR2 YSYEKL.

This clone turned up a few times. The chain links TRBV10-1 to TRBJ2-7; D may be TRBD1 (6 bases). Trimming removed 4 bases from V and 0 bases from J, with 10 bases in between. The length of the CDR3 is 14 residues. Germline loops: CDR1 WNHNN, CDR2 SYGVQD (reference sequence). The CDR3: CASSVAQGSYEQYF. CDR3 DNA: TGCGCCAGCAGTGTCGCACAGGGCTCCTACGAGCAGTACTTC.

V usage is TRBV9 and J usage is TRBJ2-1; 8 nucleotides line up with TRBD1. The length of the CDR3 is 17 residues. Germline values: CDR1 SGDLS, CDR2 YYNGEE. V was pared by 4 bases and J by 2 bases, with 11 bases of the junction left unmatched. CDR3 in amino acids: CASSPRITGGPYNEQFF. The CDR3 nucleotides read TGTGCCAGCAGCCCCCGGATAACAGGGGGGCCCTACAATGAGCAGTTCTTC.

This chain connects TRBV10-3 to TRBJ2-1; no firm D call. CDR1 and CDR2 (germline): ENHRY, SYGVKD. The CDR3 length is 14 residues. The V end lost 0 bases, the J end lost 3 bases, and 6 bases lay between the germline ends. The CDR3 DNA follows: TGTGCCATCAGTGAGTCGACGGGCTACAATGAGCAGTTCTTC. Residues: CAISESTGYNEQFF.

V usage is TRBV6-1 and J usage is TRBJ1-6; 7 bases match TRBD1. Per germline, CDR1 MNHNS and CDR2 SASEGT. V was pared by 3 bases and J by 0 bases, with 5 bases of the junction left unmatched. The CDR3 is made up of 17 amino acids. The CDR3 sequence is CASSERAGGSYNSPLHF. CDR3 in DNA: TGTGCCAGCAGTGAGCGGGCAGGGGGCTCCTATAATTCACCCCTCCACTTT.

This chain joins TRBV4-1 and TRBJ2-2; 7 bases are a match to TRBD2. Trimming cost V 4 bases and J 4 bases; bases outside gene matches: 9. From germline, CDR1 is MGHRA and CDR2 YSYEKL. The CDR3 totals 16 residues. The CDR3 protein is CASSPTLAKSTGELFF. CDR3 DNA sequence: TGCGCCAGCAGCCCCACACTAGCGAAGAGCACCGGGGAGCTGTTTTTT.

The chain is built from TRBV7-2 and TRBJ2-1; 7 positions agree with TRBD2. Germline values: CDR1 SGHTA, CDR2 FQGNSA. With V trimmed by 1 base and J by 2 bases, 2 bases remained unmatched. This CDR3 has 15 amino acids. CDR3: CASSLGGTTYNEQFF. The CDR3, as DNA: TGTGCCAGCAGCTTAGGCGGGACTACCTACAATGAGCAGTTCTTC.

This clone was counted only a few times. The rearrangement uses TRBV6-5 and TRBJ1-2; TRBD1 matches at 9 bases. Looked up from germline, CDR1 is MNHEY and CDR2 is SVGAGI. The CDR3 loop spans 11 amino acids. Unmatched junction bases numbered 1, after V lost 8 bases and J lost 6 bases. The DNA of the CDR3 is TGTGCCAGCGGGACAGGGAATGGCTACACCTTC. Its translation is CASGTGNGYTF.

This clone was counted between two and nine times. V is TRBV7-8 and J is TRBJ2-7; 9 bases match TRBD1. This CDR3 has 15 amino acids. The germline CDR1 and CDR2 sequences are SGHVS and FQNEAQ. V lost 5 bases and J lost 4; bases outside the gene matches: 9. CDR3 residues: CASSVDRGRAYEQYF. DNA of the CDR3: TGTGCCAGCAGCGTAGACAGGGGGAGGGCTTACGAGCAGTACTTC. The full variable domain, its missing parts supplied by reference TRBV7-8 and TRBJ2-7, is GAGVSQSPRYKVAKRGQDVALRCDPISGHVSLFWYQQALGQGPEFLTYFQNEAQLDKSGLPSDRFFAERPEGSVSTLKIQRTQQEDSAVYLCASSVDRGRAYEQYFGPGTRLTVT.

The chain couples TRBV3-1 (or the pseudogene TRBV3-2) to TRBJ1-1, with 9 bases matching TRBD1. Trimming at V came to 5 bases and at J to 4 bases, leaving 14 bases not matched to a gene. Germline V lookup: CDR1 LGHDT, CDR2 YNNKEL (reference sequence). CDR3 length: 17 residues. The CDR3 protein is CASSTRGGQGLLTEAFF. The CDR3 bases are TGTGCCAGCAGCACCCGGGGAGGACAGGGGCTACTCACTGAAGCTTTCTTT.